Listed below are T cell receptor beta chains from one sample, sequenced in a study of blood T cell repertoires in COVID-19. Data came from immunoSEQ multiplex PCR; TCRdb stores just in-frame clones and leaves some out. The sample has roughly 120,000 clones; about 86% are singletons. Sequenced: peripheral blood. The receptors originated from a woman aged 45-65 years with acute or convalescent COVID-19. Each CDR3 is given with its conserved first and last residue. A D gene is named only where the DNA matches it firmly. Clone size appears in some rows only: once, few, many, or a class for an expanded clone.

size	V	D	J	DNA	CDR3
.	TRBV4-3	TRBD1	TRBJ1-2	TGCGCCAGCAGCCAAGGTCGGACAGGGGGCTACTATGGCTACACCTTC	CASSQGRTGGYYGYTF
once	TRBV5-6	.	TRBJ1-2	TGTGCCAGCAGCTTCTCCAACTATGGCTACACCTTC	CASSFSNYGYTF
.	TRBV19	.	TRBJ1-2	TGTGCCAGTAGTATAAGCGGTAAGGGGGACCGCTGGGGCTACACCTTC	CASSISGKGDRWGYTF
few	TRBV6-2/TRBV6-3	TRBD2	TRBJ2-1	TGTGCCAGCAGCCTTTTGAGCGGGAGTGGAAATGAGCAGTTCTTC	CASSLLSGSGNEQFF
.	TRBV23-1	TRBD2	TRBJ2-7	TGCGCCAGCAGAGGCTCGTTAGGGACTAGCCGCTACTACGAGCAGTACTTC	CASRGSLGTSRYYEQYF
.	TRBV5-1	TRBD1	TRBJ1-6	TGCGCCAGCAGCTTGGAGACAGGGGAAAGGAATTCACCCCTCCACTTT	CASSLETGERNSPLHF
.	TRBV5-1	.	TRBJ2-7	TGCGCCAGCAGCGAGCAGGGGGGAGTCTACGAGCAGTACTTC	CASSEQGGVYEQYF
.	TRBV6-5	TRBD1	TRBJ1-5	TGTGCCAGCGGAGGGACAGGGAACAATCAGCCCCAGCATTTT	CASGGTGNNQPQHF
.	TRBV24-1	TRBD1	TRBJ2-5	TGTGCCACCAGTGAAGGGACAGGGGGGAGAGAGACCCAGTACTTC	CATSEGTGGRETQYF
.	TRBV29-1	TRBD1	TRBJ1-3	TGCAGCGTCCTTTCACAGGGGCTCGGAAACACCATATATTTT	CSVLSQGLGNTIYF
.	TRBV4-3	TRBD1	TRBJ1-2	TGCGCCAGCAGCCAATTTCCGGGACAGGGGGTTTTTGGGGGCTACACCTTC	CASSQFPGQGVFGGYTF
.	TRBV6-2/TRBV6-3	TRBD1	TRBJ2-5	TGTGCCAGCAGTTACTCGAGGGGACCAGGACAGGGGGGCGAGACCCAGTACTTC	CASSYSRGPGQGGETQYF
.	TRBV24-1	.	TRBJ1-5	TGTGCCACCAGTGATTTGTTGACAGATAGCAATCAGCCCCAGCATTTT	CATSDLLTDSNQPQHF
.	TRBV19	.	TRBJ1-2	TGTGCCAGTAGCCCCACACATACTAACTATGGCTACACCTTC	CASSPTHTNYGYTF
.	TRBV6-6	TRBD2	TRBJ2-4	TGTGCCAGCAGTCTCGAGGGACTAGCGGGAGACGGGTACTTC	CASSLEGLAGDGYF
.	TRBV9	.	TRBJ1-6	TGTGCCAGCAGCGTAGATGCTGGGCAGGGATCCTCACCCCTCCACTTT	CASSVDAGQGSSPLHF
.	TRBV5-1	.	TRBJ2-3	TGCGCCAGCAGCTTGGTCCAGGGGAGGGGAGATACGCAGTATTTT	CASSLVQGRGDTQYF
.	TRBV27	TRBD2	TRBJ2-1	TGTGCCAGCAGTCCTCAGGGACTAGCGGGAGAGCTCAATGAGCAGTTCTTC	CASSPQGLAGELNEQFF
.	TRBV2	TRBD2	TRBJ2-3	TGTGCCAGCAGTTTATTCGGGGGGGCAGATACGCAGTATTTT	CASSLFGGADTQYF
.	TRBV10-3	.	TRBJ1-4	TGTGCCATCAGGCCAGAACCGAATGAAAAACTGTTTTTT	CAIRPEPNEKLFF
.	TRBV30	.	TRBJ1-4	TGTGCCTGGAGTGTATTTGGACTTAGTGAAAAACTGTTTTTT	CAWSVFGLSEKLFF
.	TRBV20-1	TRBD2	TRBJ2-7	TGCAGTGCTAGTAGGTGGGCTAGCGGGAGGATCCACGAGCAGTACTTC	CSASRWASGRIHEQYF
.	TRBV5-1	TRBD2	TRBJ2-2	TGCGCCAGCAGCTTGGCCGGGAGGGATAGGACCGGGGAGCTGTTTTTT	CASSLAGRDRTGELFF
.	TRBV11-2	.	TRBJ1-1	TGTGCCAGCAGCTCGAACGCGGGGGGGGGAACTGAAGCTTTCTTT	CASSSNAGGGTEAFF
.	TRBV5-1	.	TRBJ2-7	TGCGCCAGCAGCCTTATTCCATCCGAGCGGACCTTCTACGAGCAGTACTTC	CASSLIPSERTFYEQYF
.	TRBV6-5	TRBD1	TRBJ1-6	TGTGCCAGCAGTTACCGGACAGGTCATCATTCACCCCTCCACTTT	CASSYRTGHHSPLHF
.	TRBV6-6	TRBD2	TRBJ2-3	TGTGCCAGCAGTTATGGGGCGGGAGGCACAGATACGCAGTATTTT	CASSYGAGGTDTQYF
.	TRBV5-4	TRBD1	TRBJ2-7	TGTGCCAGCAGCTTTTCGGGACAGTCTAACGAGCAGTACTTC	CASSFSGQSNEQYF
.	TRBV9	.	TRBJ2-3	TGTGCCAGCAGCGTACCCGGCACAGATACGCAGTATTTT	CASSVPGTDTQYF
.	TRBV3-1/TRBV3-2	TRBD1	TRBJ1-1	TGTGCCAGCAGCCAAGATAAAGGACAGGGGAAAACTGAAGCTTTCTTT	CASSQDKGQGKTEAFF
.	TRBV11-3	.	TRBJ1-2	TGTGCCAGCAGCTCCGACACATACGGCTACACCTTC	CASSSDTYGYTF
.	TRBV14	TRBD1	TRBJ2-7	TGTGCCAGCAGCCACCTACAGGGGTCCCTTTACGAGCAGTACTTC	CASSHLQGSLYEQYF
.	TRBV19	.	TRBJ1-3	TGTGCCAGTAGTACCCCGGGACTGACCTCTGGAAACACCATATATTTT	CASSTPGLTSGNTIYF
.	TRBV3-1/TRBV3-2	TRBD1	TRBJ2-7	TGTGCCAGCAGCCAAGCGCGGACAGGGAGAAGCTACGAGCAGTACTTC	CASSQARTGRSYEQYF